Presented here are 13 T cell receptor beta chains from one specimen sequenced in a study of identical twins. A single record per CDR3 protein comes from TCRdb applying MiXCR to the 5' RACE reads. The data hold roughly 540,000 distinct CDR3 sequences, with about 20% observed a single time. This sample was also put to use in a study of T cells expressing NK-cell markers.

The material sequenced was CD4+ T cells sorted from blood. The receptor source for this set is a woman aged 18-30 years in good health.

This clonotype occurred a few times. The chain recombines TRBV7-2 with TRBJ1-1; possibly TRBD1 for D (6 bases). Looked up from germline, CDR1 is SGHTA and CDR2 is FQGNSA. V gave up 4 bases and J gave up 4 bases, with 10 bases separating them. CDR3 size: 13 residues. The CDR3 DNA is TGTGCCAGCAGCTCCAGGGGCATCACTGAAGCTTTCTTT. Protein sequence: CASSSRGITEAFF.

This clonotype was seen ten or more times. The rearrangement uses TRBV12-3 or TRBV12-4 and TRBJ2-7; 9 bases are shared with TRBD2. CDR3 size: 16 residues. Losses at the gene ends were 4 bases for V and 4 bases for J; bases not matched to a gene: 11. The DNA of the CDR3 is TGTGCCAGCAGTTCCAGACTTAGCGGGAGTAGGTACGAGCAGTACTTC. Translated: CASSSRLSGSRYEQYF.

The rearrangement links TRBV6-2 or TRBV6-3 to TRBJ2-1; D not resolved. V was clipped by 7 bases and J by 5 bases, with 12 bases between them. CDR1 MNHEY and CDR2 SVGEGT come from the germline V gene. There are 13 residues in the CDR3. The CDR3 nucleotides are TGTGCCAGCATGGCGAGGCAGAACAATGAGCAGTTCTTC. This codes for CASMARQNNEQFF.

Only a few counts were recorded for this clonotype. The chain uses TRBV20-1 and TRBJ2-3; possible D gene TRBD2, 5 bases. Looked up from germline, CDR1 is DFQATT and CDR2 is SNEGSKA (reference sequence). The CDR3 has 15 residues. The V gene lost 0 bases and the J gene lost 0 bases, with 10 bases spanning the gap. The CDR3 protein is CSARDWRISTDTQYF. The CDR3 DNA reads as TGCAGTGCTAGAGATTGGAGGATTAGCACAGATACGCAGTATTTT.

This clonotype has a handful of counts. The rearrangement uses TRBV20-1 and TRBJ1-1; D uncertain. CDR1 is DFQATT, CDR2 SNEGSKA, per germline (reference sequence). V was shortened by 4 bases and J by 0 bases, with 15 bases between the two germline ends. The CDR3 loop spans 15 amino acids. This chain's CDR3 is CSATPLDRMNTEAFF. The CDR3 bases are TGCAGTGCTACCCCTTTGGATCGCATGAACACTGAAGCTTTCTTT.

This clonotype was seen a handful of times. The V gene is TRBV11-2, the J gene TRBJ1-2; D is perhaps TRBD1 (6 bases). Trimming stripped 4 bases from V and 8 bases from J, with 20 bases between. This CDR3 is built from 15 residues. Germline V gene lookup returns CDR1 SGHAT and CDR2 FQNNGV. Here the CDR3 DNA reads TGTGCCAGCAGCTCCCTGTGGAGGGGGAATTGGGGCTACACCTTC. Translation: CASSSLWRGNWGYTF.

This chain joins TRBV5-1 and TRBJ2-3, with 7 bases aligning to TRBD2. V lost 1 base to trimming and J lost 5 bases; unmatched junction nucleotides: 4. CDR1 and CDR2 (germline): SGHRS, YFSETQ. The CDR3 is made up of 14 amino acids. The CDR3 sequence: CASSLFWEGDTQYF. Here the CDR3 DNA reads TGCGCCAGCAGCTTGTTCTGGGAGGGAGATACGCAGTATTTT.

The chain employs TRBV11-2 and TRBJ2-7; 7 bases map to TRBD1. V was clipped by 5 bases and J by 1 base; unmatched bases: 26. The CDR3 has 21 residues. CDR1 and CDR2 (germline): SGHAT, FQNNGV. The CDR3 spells CASSPQTGSLSARWYSYEQYF. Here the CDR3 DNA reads TGTGCCAGCAGCCCCCAGACAGGGTCGCTGAGCGCACGGTGGTATTCCTACGAGCAGTACTTC.

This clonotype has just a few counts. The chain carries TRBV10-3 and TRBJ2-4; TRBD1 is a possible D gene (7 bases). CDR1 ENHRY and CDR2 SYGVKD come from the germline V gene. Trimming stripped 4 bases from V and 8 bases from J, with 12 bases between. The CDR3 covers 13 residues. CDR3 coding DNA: TGTGCCATCAGTGGGCAGGGGGGAGACATTCAGTACTTC. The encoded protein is CAISGQGGDIQYF.

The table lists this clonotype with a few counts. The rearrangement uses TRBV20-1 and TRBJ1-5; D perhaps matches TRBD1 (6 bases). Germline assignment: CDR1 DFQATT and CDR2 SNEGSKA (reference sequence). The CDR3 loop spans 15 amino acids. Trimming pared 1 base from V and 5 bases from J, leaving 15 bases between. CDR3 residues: CSARVPRGRDQPQHF. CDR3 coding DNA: TGCAGTGCTAGAGTCCCCAGGGGTCGCGATCAGCCCCAGCATTTT.

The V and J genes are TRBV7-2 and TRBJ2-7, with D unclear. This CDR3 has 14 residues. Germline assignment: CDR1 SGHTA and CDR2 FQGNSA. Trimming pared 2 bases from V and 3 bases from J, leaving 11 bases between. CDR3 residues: CASSLSSALYEQYF. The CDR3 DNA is TGTGCCAGCAGCTTAAGCAGCGCACTCTACGAGCAGTACTTC.

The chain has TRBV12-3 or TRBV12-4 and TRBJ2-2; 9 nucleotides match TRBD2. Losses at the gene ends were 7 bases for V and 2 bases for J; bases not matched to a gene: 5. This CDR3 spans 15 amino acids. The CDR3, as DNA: TGTGCCAGCACTAAAGCGGGGGGTAACACCGGGGAGCTGTTTTTT. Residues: CASTKAGGNTGELFF.

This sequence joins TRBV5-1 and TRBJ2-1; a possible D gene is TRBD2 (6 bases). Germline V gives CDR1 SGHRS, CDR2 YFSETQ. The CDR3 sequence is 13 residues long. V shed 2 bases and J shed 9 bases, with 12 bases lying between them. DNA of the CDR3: TGCGCCAGCAGCTTCACTAGCTACGGTGAGCAGTTCTTC. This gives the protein CASSFTSYGEQFF.